Following are 25 T cell receptor beta chains from one sample sequenced in a study of blood T cell repertoires in COVID-19. TCRdb keeps only in-frame clones here, not all; method: immunoSEQ multiplex PCR. Of 150,000 to 200,000 clones detected, more than 75% appear once; the ten largest clones hold approximately 10%. Sequencing used peripheral blood. The receptors were sampled from a woman between 70 and 85 years old with COVID-19, enrolled during active disease.

The V call is TRBV30, the J call TRBJ1-2; the D is unclear. Trimming took off 4 bases at V and 9 bases at J, with 18 bases between the two ends. Germline V lookup: CDR1 GTSNPN, CDR2 SVGIG (reference sequence). This CDR3 region has 13 residues. For the CDR3, the DNA is TGTGCCTGGACGGCGGTACTTGCTATGAGCTACACCTTC. This encodes CAWTAVLAMSYTF.

V and J are TRBV30 and TRBJ1-2; D is undetermined. This CDR3 region has 15 residues. The V gene's germline CDR1 is GTSNPN and CDR2 SVGIG (reference sequence). The ends were cut back, 4 bases at V and 1 base at J, with 16 bases in the middle. The CDR3 DNA reads as TGTGCCTGGACCACCCAAACTTTGTTTAACTATGGCTACACCTTC. Translated: CAWTTQTLFNYGYTF. Combining the CDR3 with reference TRBV30 and TRBJ1-2 gives the whole variable domain SQTIHQWPATLVQPVGSPLSLECTVEGTSNPNLYWYRQAAGRGLQLLFYSVGIGQISSEVPQNLSASRPQDRQFILSSKKLLLSDSGFYLCAWTTQTLFNYGYTFGSGTRLTVV.

The chain has TRBV30 and TRBJ1-3; TRBD1 might be the D (5 bases). Between the trimmed V and J ends, which lost 1 base and 3 bases, there was a span of 7 bases. Germline V gene data show CDR1 as GTSNPN and CDR2 as SVGIG (reference sequence). The CDR3 sequence is 13 residues long. CDR3 amino acids: CAWSEDSGNTIYF. CDR3 in DNA: TGTGCCTGGAGTGAAGACAGTGGAAACACCATATATTTT.

The chain is built from TRBV7-9 and TRBJ2-5; 8 nucleotides line up with TRBD1. The germline V gene encodes CDR1 SEHNR and CDR2 FQNEAQ (reference sequence). CDR3 length: 15 amino acids. With V trimmed by 5 bases and J by 1 base, 6 bases remained unmatched. The DNA for the CDR3 is TGTGCCAGCAGCGGATCGGGACAGGCCCAAGAGACCCAGTACTTC. Translated: CASSGSGQAQETQYF.

The chain uses TRBV5-1 and TRBJ1-1, with D possibly matching TRBD1 (6 bases). The germline gives CDR1 SGHRS, CDR2 YFSETQ. The ends were cut back, 0 bases at V and 0 bases at J, with 9 bases in the middle. This CDR3 has 15 residues. Here the CDR3 reads CASSLVSGVNTEAFF. The CDR3 region has the DNA TGCGCCAGCAGCTTGGTCTCAGGGGTGAACACTGAAGCTTTCTTT.

The chain employs TRBV5-1 and TRBJ1-2; the match to TRBD1 covers 9 bases. Germline CDR1 is SGHRS and CDR2 is YFSETQ. V gave up 5 bases and J gave up 5 bases; unmatched junction bases: 13. The CDR3 runs to 16 residues. CDR3 in amino acids: CASSSLRTGASYGYTF. DNA of the CDR3: TGCGCCAGCAGTAGTCTCAGGACAGGGGCCTCTTATGGCTACACCTTC.

V gene TRBV29-1 combines with J gene TRBJ1-1, with TRBD1 matching over 10 bases. In germline, CDR1 is SQVTM, CDR2 ANQGSEA. Losses at the gene ends were 7 bases for V and 4 bases for J; bases not matched to a gene: 9. This CDR3 region has 14 residues. The CDR3 loop is CSAARQGAGTEAFF. The CDR3 DNA follows: TGCAGCGCAGCCAGACAGGGGGCGGGCACTGAAGCTTTCTTT.

This clone was seen more than once but under ten times. The chain uses TRBV28 and TRBJ1-5; 7 bases map to TRBD1. The V gene end was trimmed by 6 bases and the J gene end by 7 bases; junction bases not matched to a gene: 18. CDR1 is MDHEN, CDR2 SYDVKM, per germline. The CDR3 extends over 17 amino acids. This CDR3 is CASRNSVAGQFQQPQHF. The CDR3 region has the DNA TGTGCCAGCAGGAACTCCGTCGCGGGACAGTTTCAACAGCCCCAGCATTTT.

A word on this clone: The same CDR3 also results from other DNA sequences found in this sample. The CDR3: CASSPGTGDNYGYTF. In nucleotides, the CDR3 is TGTGCCAGCTCACCCGGGACAGGGGATAACTATGGCTACACCTTC. J is TRBJ1-2 and V is TRBV18; 10 bases fit TRBD1. The germline gives CDR1 KGHSH, CDR2 LQKENI. Trimming cost V 3 bases and J 1 base; bases outside gene matches: 2. The CDR3 has 15 residues. Full variable domain (outside the CDR3, taken from reference TRBV18 and TRBJ1-2): NAGVMQNPRHLVRRRGQEARLRCSPMKGHSHVYWYRQLPEEGLKFMVYLQKENIIDESGMPKERFSAEFPKEGPSILRIQQVVRGDSAAYFCASSPGTGDNYGYTFGSGTRLTVV.

The rearrangement joins TRBV18 to TRBJ1-3; 8 bases are a match to TRBD1. Germline CDR1 reads KGHSH; CDR2 reads LQKENI. This CDR3 has 17 amino acids. The trim removed 2 bases at V and 0 bases at J, leaving 6 bases unmatched. In DNA form, the CDR3 reads TGTGCCAGCTCACCAAGGGGACAGGAACCCTCTGGAAACACCATATATTTT. This sequence encodes CASSPRGQEPSGNTIYF.

V gene TRBV7-2 combines with J gene TRBJ2-1, with 8 bases matching TRBD2. Germline V gives CDR1 SGHTA, CDR2 FQGNSA. Unmatched junction bases numbered 9, after V lost 1 base and J lost 4 bases. CDR3 length: 17 amino acids. The CDR3 region has the DNA TGTGCCAGCAGCTTAGTTGGCGGGGGGTACCCTTACAATGAGCAGTTCTTC. Amino acid sequence: CASSLVGGGYPYNEQFF.

This clone was counted once. The V call is TRBV20-1, the J call TRBJ1-3, with a possible D match to TRBD1 (5 bases). With 3 bases removed from V and 4 bases from J, the gap between germline ends came to 13 bases. This CDR3 has 14 amino acids. Germline values: CDR1 DFQATT, CDR2 SNEGSKA (reference sequence). The chain's CDR3 is CSASSGGLGNTIYF. The CDR3 coding sequence is TGCAGTGCTAGTTCCGGGGGATTGGGAAACACCATATATTTT.

The chain carries TRBV28 and TRBJ2-7, with TRBD2 matching 7 bases. Germline CDR1 is MDHEN and CDR2 is SYDVKM. With 3 bases clipped from V and 3 bases from J, the junction kept 11 bases outside the gene matches. The CDR3 consists of 16 residues. This CDR3 reads CASSFLLRTRNYEQYF. Here the CDR3 DNA reads TGTGCCAGCAGTTTTTTGCTTCGGACTAGGAACTACGAGCAGTACTTC.

The CDR3 region is CASSPGYGNTEAFF. The CDR3 DNA reads as TGTGCCAGCAGTCCGGGGTATGGGAACACTGAAGCTTTCTTT. The V call is TRBV2, the J call TRBJ1-1; no firm D call. From germline, CDR1 is SNHLY and CDR2 FYNNEI. The CDR3 sequence is 14 residues long. V dropped 5 bases and J dropped 1 base, with 11 bases sitting between them.

This chain connects TRBV14 to TRBJ1-1, with D perhaps matching TRBD1 (5 bases). The germline gives CDR1 SGHDN, CDR2 FVKESK. This CDR3 is 12 amino acids long. Trimming left V 6 bases short and J 7 bases short, with 12 bases between. CDR3 coding DNA: TGTGCCAGCAGACTAATTAGGGGTGAAGCTTTCTTT. It is translated as CASRLIRGEAFF.

This clone was found a few times. The chain couples TRBV28 to TRBJ1-1; TRBD1 matches at 7 bases. Trimming cost V 6 bases and J 5 bases; bases outside gene matches: 12. Germline CDR1 is MDHEN and CDR2 is SYDVKM. CDR3 length: 15 residues. CDR3 sequence: CASSRPGTVGTEAFF. For the CDR3, the DNA is TGTGCCAGCAGCCGCCCTGGGACAGTCGGGACTGAAGCTTTCTTT.

The gene calls are TRBV11-2 and TRBJ2-7; a weak D match, TRBD2 (6 bases). Germline assignment: CDR1 SGHAT and CDR2 FQNNGV. V lost 4 bases, J lost 2 bases, and 15 bases lay in between. CDR3 length: 15 residues. This CDR3 reads CASSSPGGLTYEQYF. The CDR3, as DNA: TGTGCCAGCAGCTCTCCCGGGGGTCTAACCTACGAGCAGTACTTC.

The chain uses TRBV14 and TRBJ1-4, with 7 bases that match TRBD1. Germline V gives CDR1 SGHDN, CDR2 FVKESK. The ends lost 4 bases at V and 0 bases at J; junction bases unmatched: 2. This CDR3 comprises 15 residues. This CDR3 reads CASSPQGATNEKLFF. CDR3 in DNA: TGTGCCAGCAGCCCGCAGGGGGCAACTAATGAAAAACTGTTTTTT.

The V and J genes are TRBV2 and TRBJ1-2; 8 bases agree with TRBD1. From germline, CDR1 is SNHLY and CDR2 FYNNEI. Trimming at V came to 3 bases and at J to 4 bases, leaving 4 bases not matched to a gene. The CDR3 has 14 amino acids. The CDR3 loop reads CASSEQGAGYGYTF. CDR3 bases: TGTGCCAGCAGTGAGCAGGGGGCGGGCTATGGCTACACCTTC.

The chain has TRBV19 and TRBJ1-1, with 8 bases lining up with TRBD1. Germline values: CDR1 LNHDA, CDR2 SQIVND (reference sequence). The CDR3 runs 15 residues. Trimming took 8 bases from V and 0 from J; bases not matched to a gene: 8. The CDR3 nucleotides read TGTGCCAGTTGGACCCCGGGACAGGTGAACACTGAAGCTTTCTTT. It yields the protein CASWTPGQVNTEAFF.

The CDR3, as DNA: TGTGCCAGCAGCCAAGGAACCGGGACAGGGGCCGCTTTCTTT. This encodes CASSQGTGTGAAFF. The gene calls are TRBV14 and TRBJ1-1, with 10 bases aligning to TRBD1. CDR1 and CDR2 (germline): SGHDN, FVKESK. CDR3 length equals 14 residues. Losses at the gene ends were 1 base for V and 11 bases for J; bases not matched to a gene: 7.

The DNA of the CDR3 is TGTGCCAGCAGTGAAAGCGGGGGGACCACAGATACGCAGTATTTT. Translation gives CASSESGGTTDTQYF. The genes are TRBV6-1 and TRBJ2-3; TRBD2 aligns across 9 bases. V trimming: 2 bases; J trimming: 2 bases; junction bases outside the gene matches: 2. Germline V lookup: CDR1 MNHNS, CDR2 SASEGT. The CDR3 spans 15 residues.

A single count supports this clone. Here the CDR3 DNA reads TGTGCCAGCAGCCCGTCGGGTAGCGGGGGGGCTTTCGGAACCGGGGAGCTGTTTTTT. Its protein is CASSPSGSGGAFGTGELFF. The chain joins TRBV9 to TRBJ2-2, with 11 bases fitting TRBD2. V lost 4 bases and J lost 5; bases outside the gene matches: 16. CDR1 and CDR2 from the germline V gene are SGDLS and YYNGEE. The CDR3 totals 19 residues.

This clone came up once. The V and J genes are TRBV27 and TRBJ1-4; D ambiguous. Germline V gene sequence: CDR1 MNHEY, CDR2 SMNVEV (reference sequence). V gave up 3 bases and J gave up 0 bases, with 8 bases separating them. The CDR3 loop spans 15 amino acids. In nucleotides, the CDR3 is TGTGCCAGCAGTTTGTCTTTTGCAACTAATGAAAAACTGTTTTTT. Its translation is CASSLSFATNEKLFF.

J is TRBJ1-2 and V is TRBV3-1 (or the pseudogene TRBV3-2); 7 bases map to TRBD1. There are 12 residues in the CDR3. Germline loops: CDR1 LGHDT, CDR2 YNNKEL (reference sequence). The V and J ends lost 6 bases and 8 bases, in that order; junction bases with no gene match: 6. CDR3 nucleotides: TGTGCCAGCAGTCAAACAGGGGAGGGCTACACCTTC. Its translation is CASSQTGEGYTF.